This T cell receptor (beta chain) is drawn from a study of shared clonotypes between healthy human individuals. Study background: Contributing individuals were a couple of females and a few males aged 18 to 49.

This CDR3 has 15 amino acids. V shed 5 bases and J shed 3 bases, with 14 bases lying between them. Germline CDR1 and CDR2: SGHTS and YDEGEE. Study conclusions and caveats: Depth was large, yet rarefaction showed that sorted-subset sequencing was incomplete. A few donors held 4.5% to 5% of naive CD4 clonotypes in common.

As concerns this clone: Its antigen is currently unknown.

Deep was the level at which the assay was run. Assay: immunoSEQ multiplex PCR; the TCRdb copy retains only in-frame clones and omits some. The data show some 630,000 clones, roughly 78% seen once. The gene calls are TRBV5-8 and TRBJ2-2, with D possibly matching TRBD2 (5 bases). The clonotype originates from a woman aged 25 to 45 in good health. What was sequenced was memory CD4+ T cells sorted from blood. Subset of the sample: CD45RA-negative fraction. CDR3 DNA sequence: TGTGCCAGCAGGTCCGGAGGTCCGGACACCGGGGAGCTGTTTTTT. Translated: CASRSGGPDTGELFF.